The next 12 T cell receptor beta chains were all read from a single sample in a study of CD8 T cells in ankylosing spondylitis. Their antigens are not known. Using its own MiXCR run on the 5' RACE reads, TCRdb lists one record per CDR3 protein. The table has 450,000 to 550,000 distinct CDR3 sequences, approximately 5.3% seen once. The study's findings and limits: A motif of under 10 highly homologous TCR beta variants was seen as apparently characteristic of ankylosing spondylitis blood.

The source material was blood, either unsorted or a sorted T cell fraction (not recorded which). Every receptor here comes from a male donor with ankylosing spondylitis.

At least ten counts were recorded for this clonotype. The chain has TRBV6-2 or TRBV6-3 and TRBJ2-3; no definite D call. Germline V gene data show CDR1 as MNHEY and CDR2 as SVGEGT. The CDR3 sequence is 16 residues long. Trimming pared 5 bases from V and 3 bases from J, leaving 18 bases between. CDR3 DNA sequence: TGTGCCAGCAGTGACTGGCGACGAGATGGTACAGATACGCAGTATTTT. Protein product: CASSDWRRDGTDTQYF.

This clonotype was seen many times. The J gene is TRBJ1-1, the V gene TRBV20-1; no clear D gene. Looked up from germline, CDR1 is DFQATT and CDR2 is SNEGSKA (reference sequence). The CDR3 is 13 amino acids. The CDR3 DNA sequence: TGCAGCGCAAGAGGGCAGGCCAACACTGAAGCTTTCTTT. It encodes CSARGQANTEAFF.

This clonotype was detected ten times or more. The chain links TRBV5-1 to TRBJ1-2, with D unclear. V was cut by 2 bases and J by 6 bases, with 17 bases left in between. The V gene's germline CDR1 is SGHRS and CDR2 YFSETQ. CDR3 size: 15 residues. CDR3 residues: CASSLGSWIENGYTF. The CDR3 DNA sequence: TGCGCCAGCAGCTTAGGGTCTTGGATCGAAAATGGCTACACCTTC.

This CDR3 is CASSFVATRGTDTQYF. The CDR3 DNA is TGCGCCAGCAGCTTCGTGGCGACGCGGGGCACAGATACGCAGTATTTT. The chain links TRBV5-1 to TRBJ2-3, with D possibly matching TRBD2 (5 bases). With 2 bases removed from V and 1 base from J, the gap between germline ends came to 14 bases. Germline values: CDR1 SGHRS, CDR2 YFSETQ. This CDR3 spans 16 amino acids.

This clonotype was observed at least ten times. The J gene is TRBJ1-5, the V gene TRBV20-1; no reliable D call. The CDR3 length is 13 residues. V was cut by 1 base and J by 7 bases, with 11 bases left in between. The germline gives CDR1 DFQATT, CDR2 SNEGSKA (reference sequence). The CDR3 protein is CSARGHDLQPQHF. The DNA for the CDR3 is TGCAGTGCTAGAGGACATGATTTGCAGCCCCAGCATTTT.

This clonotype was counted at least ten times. CDR3 loop: CASSLRASEAFF. In nucleotides, the CDR3 is TGTGCCAGCAGCTTAAGGGCTTCTGAAGCTTTCTTT. The J gene is TRBJ1-1, the V gene TRBV7-2; unclear D gene. V lost 2 bases and J 6 bases, leaving 7 bases between the germline ends. CDR3 length: 12 amino acids. Germline V gene sequence: CDR1 SGHTA, CDR2 FQGNSA.

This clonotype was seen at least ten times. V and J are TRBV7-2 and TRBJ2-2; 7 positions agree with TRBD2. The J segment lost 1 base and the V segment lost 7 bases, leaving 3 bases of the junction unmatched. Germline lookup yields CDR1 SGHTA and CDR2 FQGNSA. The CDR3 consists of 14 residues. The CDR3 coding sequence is TGTGCCAGCAAGGCGGGGGTGAACACCGGGGAGCTGTTTTTT. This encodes CASKAGVNTGELFF.

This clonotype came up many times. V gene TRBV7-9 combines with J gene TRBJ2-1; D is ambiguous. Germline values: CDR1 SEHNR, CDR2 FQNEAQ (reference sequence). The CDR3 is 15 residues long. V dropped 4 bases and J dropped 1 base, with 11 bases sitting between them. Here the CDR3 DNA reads TGTGCCAGCAGCTCCCCTCGAACGTCCTACAATGAGCAGTTCTTC. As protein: CASSSPRTSYNEQFF. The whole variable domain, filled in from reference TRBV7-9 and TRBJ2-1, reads DTGVSQNPRHKITKRGQNVTFRCDPISEHNRLYWYRQTLGQGPEFLTYFQNEAQLEKSRLLSDRFSAERPKGSFSTLEIQRTEQGDSAMYLCASSSPRTSYNEQFFGPGTRLTVL.

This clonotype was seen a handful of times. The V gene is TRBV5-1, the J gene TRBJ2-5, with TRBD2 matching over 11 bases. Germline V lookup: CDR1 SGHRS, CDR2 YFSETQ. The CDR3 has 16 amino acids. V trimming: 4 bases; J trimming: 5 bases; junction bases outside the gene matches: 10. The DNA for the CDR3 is TGCGCCAGCAGCCTACAGGGACTAGCGGTGTGGGAGACCCAGTACTTC. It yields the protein CASSLQGLAVWETQYF.

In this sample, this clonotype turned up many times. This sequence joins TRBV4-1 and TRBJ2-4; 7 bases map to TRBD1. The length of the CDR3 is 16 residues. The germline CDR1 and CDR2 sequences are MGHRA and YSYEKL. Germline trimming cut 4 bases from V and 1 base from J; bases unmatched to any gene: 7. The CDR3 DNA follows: TGCGCCAGCAGCCTTCGGACAGGTCCCGCCAAAAACATTCAGTACTTC. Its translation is CASSLRTGPAKNIQYF.

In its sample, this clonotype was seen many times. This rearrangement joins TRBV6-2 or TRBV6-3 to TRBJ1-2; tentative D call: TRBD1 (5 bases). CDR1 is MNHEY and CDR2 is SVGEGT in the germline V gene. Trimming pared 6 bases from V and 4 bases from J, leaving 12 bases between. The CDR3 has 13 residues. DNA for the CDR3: TGTGCCAGCAGGTTCAGGGAGACCTATGGCTACACCTTC. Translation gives CASRFRETYGYTF.

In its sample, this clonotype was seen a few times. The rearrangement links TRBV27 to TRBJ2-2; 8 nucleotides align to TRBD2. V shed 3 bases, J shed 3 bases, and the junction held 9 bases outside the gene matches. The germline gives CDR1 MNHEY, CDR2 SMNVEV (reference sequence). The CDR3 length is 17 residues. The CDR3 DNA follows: TGTGCCAGCAGTTTCCCCGGTCCGGGAGGGGACACCGGGGAGCTGTTTTTT. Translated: CASSFPGPGGDTGELFF.